The entry that follows covers one T cell receptor beta chain sequence. This clonotype was observed many times. Its antigen remains undetermined. Nothing much larger sits one base from this clone, and base qualities are not available. The CDR3 numbers 14 residues from cysteine through phenylalanine. Only CDR3 DNA remains: 42 bases, in frame from the first base. V is clipped by 4 bases and J by 3 bases, and the sequence between their germline boundaries is 11 bases long. CDR1 and CDR2 were assigned from the germline V gene as SGHRS and YFSETQ. Every donor in the study was a healthy Caucasian. The twin cohort comprised three pairs of female monozygotic twins, all aged about 18 to 30 years. The RNA used for TCR libraries was isolated from peripheral blood mononuclear cells. Library preparation was by 5' RACE. The listed sequencing device is Illumina HiSeq 2000. Template switching added a universal primer binding site, and the final cDNA carried a unique molecular identifier that allowed TCR cDNA molecules to be counted accurately. Specific primers in the conserved constant-segment region were used to synthesize first-strand cDNA for the TCR alpha and beta chains. To control for contamination, every cDNA library carried two barcodes: a SMART-Mk sample barcode plus Illumina barcodes. Two successive PCR steps introduced TruSeq adapter sequences along with Illumina sample barcodes. The Illumina HiSeq platform was used with custom primers to sequence TCR alpha and beta cDNA libraries. Per the original workflow: Unique molecular identifiers were extracted from raw reads with MiGEC, and CDR3 positions were determined with MiXCR. For each individual, recombination models were inferred using an EM algorithm with the repgenHMM and IGoR tools. The tcR package in R was used for shared clonotype analysis, with sharing normalized by the product of cloneset sizes. Out-of-frame nonproductive sequences were analyzed to study raw recombination free of thymic and clonal selection effects. The public reads were reprocessed in TCRdb via fastp at Q25 and MiXCR, keeping in-frame beta chains. Rows merge per CDR3 protein into single entries with the most common DNA and genes. These V and J calls originate from TCRdb's pipeline instead of the authors' own analysis. The sample table records approximately 680,000 distinct CDR3 sequences; just over 7% of these occur just once. The top ten clonotypes cover about 1.6% of the sample.

The data originate from a study of identical twins (dated by TCRdb to about 2016). Study-level background: The study deep-sequenced TCR alpha and beta repertoires from monozygotic twins, unrelated adults of various ages and cord blood to test whether fetal clonotypes persist. To rule out contamination, replicate twin experiments were performed at different times with different library preparation protocols.

Points the paper makes about the study in general: Abundant cord blood beta clonotypes carried fewer insertions; young adult naive repertoires showed a weaker similar trend, while memory repertoires showed none. In beta out-of-frame sequences, excess twin sharing was weaker, because having fewer shared sequences lowered the signal-to-noise ratio. Compared with coincidental sharing between unrelated individuals, out-of-frame TCR alpha sequences shared between twins showed an excess of sequences with low generation probability. Zero-insertion analyses could be partly confounded by invariant T cells such as MAIT and iNKT, though diverse VJ usage argued against such confounding for most clonotypes. Recombination models systematically underestimated out-of-frame TCR alpha sharing in monozygotic twins but agreed with sharing between unrelated individuals. Because the same donors could not be followed over many years, conclusions were based on cross-sectional statistical analysis.

Separately, the same data were catalogued under a study of yellow fever vaccine responses in identical twins. Looking at the second paper: According to the authors, the vaccine-induced T cell response in identical twins seemed to be partly convergent and partly specific to each individual. In the study, vaccine-responding T cell clones were precisely tracked in identical twins.

Sequenced: PBMCs. The chain couples TRBV5-1 to TRBJ1-5, with a weak D call of TRBD1 (5 bases match). The receptor's source is a woman aged 18 to 35 in good health. The nucleotides read TGCGCCAGCAGCCAGGGTTCCCCCAATCAGCCCCAGCATTTT. Translated, it reads CASSQGSPNQPQHF.